These 28 T cell receptor beta chains originate from one sample sequenced in a study of T cells after yellow fever vaccination. Via MiXCR, TCRdb re-called the 5' RACE reads, giving one row per CDR3 protein. The table records around 350,000 distinct CDR3 sequences, 9.5% to 13% of them present only once. The material was PBMCs, obtained on the day of the first yellow fever vaccination. The receptors were gathered from a man aged 18 to 30 who received the YFV17D yellow fever vaccine.

The genes are TRBV6-5 and TRBJ1-2, with 10 bases aligning to TRBD1. The germline V gene has CDR1 MNHEY and CDR2 SVGAGI. This CDR3 has 15 residues. V shed 2 bases, J shed 2 bases, and the junction held 2 bases outside the gene matches. For the CDR3, the DNA is TGTGCCAGCAGTTACCGGGACAGGGGAAACTATGGCTACACCTTC. It codes for CASSYRDRGNYGYTF.

This clonotype was seen a few times. CDR3 sequence: CASSSRTGVGYTF. Written as DNA, the CDR3 is TGTGCCAGCAGCAGCCGGACAGGGGTAGGCTACACCTTC. The chain combines TRBV7-8 with TRBJ1-2, with TRBD1 matching over 9 bases. The CDR3 has 13 amino acids. Losses at the gene ends were 5 bases for V and 8 bases for J; bases not matched to a gene: 6. Germline loops: CDR1 SGHVS, CDR2 FQNEAQ.

The chain joins TRBV12-3 or TRBV12-4 to TRBJ2-3; the match to TRBD2 covers 12 bases. V shed 1 base and J 4 bases; nucleotides not matched to a gene: 3. This CDR3 has 16 amino acids. For the CDR3, the DNA is TGTGCCAGCAGTTTAGTTCTAGCGGGGGGGCCAGATACGCAGTATTTT. Amino acids: CASSLVLAGGPDTQYF.

The gene calls are TRBV7-2 and TRBJ2-7; possible D gene TRBD1, 5 bases. The CDR3 covers 14 residues. Germline V gene lookup returns CDR1 SGHTA and CDR2 FQGNSA. The V end lost 2 bases, the J end lost 0 bases, and 8 bases lay between the germline ends. CDR3 residues: CASSLTGDSYEQYV. The CDR3 DNA is TGTGCCAGCAGCTTAACAGGAGACTCCTACGAGCAGTACGTC.

The V and J genes are TRBV18 and TRBJ2-6, with D possibly TRBD1 on 6 matching bases. V lost 1 base, J lost 4 bases, and 14 bases lay in between. Per the germline V gene, CDR1 is KGHSH and CDR2 is LQKENI. This CDR3 has 17 amino acids. CDR3: CASSPRVTGSGANVLTF. The CDR3 DNA reads TGTGCCAGCTCACCACGCGTTACAGGGTCCGGGGCCAACGTCCTGACTTTC.

Ten or more counts support this clonotype. This chain links TRBV7-2 with TRBJ1-2; tentatively, D is TRBD1 (6 bases). The CDR3 sequence is 14 residues long. Trimming took 5 bases from V and 8 from J, leaving 18 bases between them. CDR1 SGHTA and CDR2 FQGNSA come from the germline V gene. The CDR3 coding sequence is TGTGCCAGCAGCCTCAGGGGACCATCCCGAGGCTACACCTTC. It yields the protein CASSLRGPSRGYTF. The full variable domain, rest sourced from reference TRBV7-2 and TRBJ1-2, is GAGVSQSPSNKVTEKGKDVELRCDPISGHTALYWYRQSLGQGLEFLIYFQGNSAPDKSGLPSDRFSAERTGGSVSTLTIQRTQQEDSAVYLCASSLRGPSRGYTFGSGTRLTVV.

This clonotype was detected only a few times. V gene TRBV10-3 combines with J gene TRBJ2-5; D is perhaps TRBD1 (5 bases). Trimming stripped 5 bases from V and 0 bases from J, with 7 bases between. Germline lookup yields CDR1 ENHRY and CDR2 SYGVKD. This CDR3 has 13 residues. The DNA for the CDR3 is TGTGCCATCAGTAAGACAGACCAAGAGACCCAGTACTTC. It yields the protein CAISKTDQETQYF.

The V call is TRBV9, the J call TRBJ2-3; D not certain. The V and J ends lost 7 bases and 4 bases respectively, with 16 bases between them. CDR3 length: 14 residues. The V gene's germline CDR1 is SGDLS and CDR2 YYNGEE. The CDR3 DNA reads TGTGCCAGCGGTGCAGGTGAGGTCCCAGATACGCAGTATTTT. Protein: CASGAGEVPDTQYF.

This clonotype showed up just a few times. The chain recombines TRBV7-2 with TRBJ2-1; D gene unclear. Trimming left V 3 bases short and J 8 bases short, with 11 bases between. The CDR3 has 13 residues. CDR1 and CDR2 from the germline V gene are SGHTA and FQGNSA. The CDR3 DNA reads as TGTGCCAGCAGCTTTCTCGATAAGGATGAGCAGTTCTTC. Residues: CASSFLDKDEQFF.

Only a few counts were recorded for this clonotype. This chain connects TRBV7-9 to TRBJ2-1; D possibly corresponds to TRBD2 (6 bases). V dropped 5 bases and J dropped 7 bases, with 18 bases sitting between them. Germline values: CDR1 SEHNR, CDR2 FQNEAQ (reference sequence). This CDR3 is 15 amino acids long. The CDR3 DNA follows: TGTGCCAGCAGCCCCAAGGTTCGGGAGCGAAATGAGCAGTTCTTC. Protein sequence: CASSPKVRERNEQFF.

This clonotype was picked up a small number of times. The J gene is TRBJ2-7, the V gene TRBV4-2; possible D gene TRBD2, 7 bases. Germline CDR1 is LGHNA and CDR2 is YNFKEQ. Trimming took 4 bases from V and 2 from J, leaving 15 bases between them. The CDR3 covers 15 residues. The CDR3 DNA is TGTGCCAGCAGCCCCGAGGACGGGGGGCCCTACGAGCAGTACTTC. Encoded protein: CASSPEDGGPYEQYF.

The chain carries TRBV6-4 and TRBJ2-4; TRBD1 might be the D (5 bases). Germline loops: CDR1 MRHNA, CDR2 SNTAGT. The CDR3 is 15 residues long. The V end lost 9 bases, the J end lost 0 bases, and 15 bases lay between the germline ends. The CDR3 here is CASRQRHLAKNIQYF. As DNA, the CDR3 is TGTGCCAGTAGACAGAGACATCTAGCCAAAAACATTCAGTACTTC.

This clonotype was seen a handful of times. The chain carries TRBV3-1 and TRBJ2-3; D call uncertain. The CDR3 length is 15 residues. Deletions cut 4 bases from V and 4 bases from J, with 15 bases between. Germline V gene data show CDR1 as LGHDT and CDR2 as YNNKEL (reference sequence). This CDR3 is CASSPAKVVADTQYF. The CDR3 nucleotides read TGTGCCAGCAGCCCGGCCAAGGTTGTCGCAGATACGCAGTATTTT.

In its sample, this clonotype was seen a few times. The genes are TRBV6-2 or TRBV6-3 and TRBJ2-3; 12 bases are a match to TRBD2. CDR1 and CDR2 from the germline V gene are MNHEY and SVGEGT. CDR3 size: 16 residues. The junction had 12 bases not matched to a gene; V was cut back by 6 bases and J by 8 bases. The CDR3 loop is CASRPGLAGSRSTQYF. CDR3 nucleotide sequence: TGTGCCAGCAGGCCCGGACTAGCGGGATCTAGAAGTACGCAGTATTTT.

There are a few counts of this clonotype. The chain has TRBV15 and TRBJ2-1; the D gene could be TRBD1 or TRBD2 (8 bases each). V was shortened by 9 bases and J by 2 bases, with 29 bases between the two germline ends. This CDR3 is 19 amino acids long. Germline assignment: CDR1 LNHNV and CDR2 YYDKDF (reference sequence). The CDR3 nucleotides are TGTGCCACGGCGACGAGGACAGGGCTGGTCGGGGGGGCCTACAATGAGCAGTTCTTC. This translates into CATATRTGLVGGAYNEQFF.

The genes are TRBV29-1 and TRBJ2-7; D not resolved. The length of the CDR3 is 14 residues. Trimming removed 6 bases at V and 5 bases at J, with 20 bases between. CDR1 is SQVTM and CDR2 is ANQGSEA in the germline V gene. This chain's CDR3 is CSVPKRGRRNEQYF. The CDR3 DNA reads as TGCAGCGTCCCCAAACGAGGCCGACGGAACGAGCAGTACTTC.

This chain links TRBV7-9 with TRBJ1-5, with 7 bases lining up with TRBD1. The length of the CDR3 is 13 residues. The germline V gene has CDR1 SEHNR and CDR2 FQNEAQ (reference sequence). Losses at the gene ends were 5 bases for V and 11 bases for J; bases not matched to a gene: 9. The CDR3 is CASSAGTARSQHF. In nucleotides, the CDR3 is TGTGCCAGCAGCGCTGGGACAGCTAGGTCCCAGCATTTT.

This rearrangement joins TRBV7-8 to TRBJ2-1; 7 nucleotides agree with TRBD2. Trimming removed 7 bases from V and 0 bases from J; junction bases left unmatched: 9. This CDR3 has 16 residues. The germline V gene has CDR1 SGHVS and CDR2 FQNEAQ. The CDR3 is CASTQWRGSSYNEQFF. The CDR3, as DNA: TGTGCCAGCACCCAATGGCGGGGGAGCTCCTACAATGAGCAGTTCTTC.

There are many counts of this clonotype. V gene TRBV12-3 or TRBV12-4 combines with J gene TRBJ1-6; perhaps TRBD1 as D (6 bases). The CDR3 length is 14 residues. Trimming shortened V by 7 bases and J by 10 bases, and 17 bases separated the two germline ends. The DNA for the CDR3 is TGTGCCAGCACCTTGGGGGCACTTTGGTCACCCCTCCACTTT. This gives the protein CASTLGALWSPLHF.

The chain recombines TRBV6-2 or TRBV6-3 with TRBJ2-7; 8 nucleotides match TRBD1. This CDR3 contains 14 residues. The germline gives CDR1 MNHEY, CDR2 SVGEGT. V trimming: 8 bases; J trimming: 1 base; junction bases outside the gene matches: 7. The DNA for the CDR3 is TGTGCCAGCGGCAGGGGGCAGAGGTCCTACGAGCAGTACTTC. Its protein is CASGRGQRSYEQYF.

The chain carries TRBV7-8 and TRBJ2-3; D is undetermined. The CDR3 sequence is 14 residues long. From germline, CDR1 is SGHVS and CDR2 FQNEAQ. The V end lost 2 bases, the J end lost 6 bases, and 12 bases lay between the germline ends. CDR3 sequence (DNA): TGTGCCAGCAGCTTACGGACCAGCCCCGATACGCAGTATTTT. Its translation is CASSLRTSPDTQYF. The variable domain in full, completed from reference TRBV7-8 and TRBJ2-3, reads GAGVSQSPRYKVAKRGQDVALRCDPISGHVSLFWYQQALGQGPEFLTYFQNEAQLDKSGLPSDRFFAERPEGSVSTLKIQRTQQEDSAVYLCASSLRTSPDTQYFGPGTRLTVL.

J is TRBJ1-3 and V is TRBV6-1; 7 positions agree with TRBD1. Germline assignment: CDR1 MNHNS and CDR2 SASEGT. V trimming: 7 bases; J trimming: 0 bases; junction bases outside the gene matches: 6. The CDR3 loop spans 15 amino acids. The CDR3 region has the DNA TGTGCCAGCATCGGGACAGCAAGCTCTGGAAACACCATATATTTT. This sequence encodes CASIGTASSGNTIYF.

The chain joins TRBV4-3 to TRBJ2-1; 10 nucleotides match TRBD2. The V gene's germline CDR1 is LGHNA and CDR2 YSLEER. The CDR3 totals 18 residues. J was trimmed by 9 bases and V by 0 bases; bases with no gene match: 14. The CDR3 loop is CASSQDGRSGGGRGEQFF. The CDR3 nucleotides read TGCGCCAGCAGCCAAGATGGTCGGAGCGGGGGGGGGAGAGGTGAGCAGTTCTTC.

The chain links TRBV5-1 to TRBJ1-6; 10 bases line up with TRBD1. The CDR3 contains 16 residues. From germline, CDR1 is SGHRS and CDR2 YFSETQ. V lost 2 bases and J lost 8; bases outside the gene matches: 7. CDR3 sequence: CASSLTPGQGYSPLHF. DNA of the CDR3: TGCGCCAGCAGCTTAACACCGGGACAGGGGTATTCACCCCTCCACTTT.

This clonotype was found a few times. CDR3 sequence: CASSQEDSRSYEQYF. In DNA form, the CDR3 reads TGTGCCAGCAGCCAAGAGGACTCGCGCTCCTACGAGCAGTACTTC. J is TRBJ2-7 and V is TRBV4-2, with D tentatively TRBD2 (5 bases). V lost 0 bases to trimming and J lost 0 bases, with 9 bases between them. Germline V CDR1 and CDR2: LGHNA, YNFKEQ. The CDR3 consists of 15 residues.

The chain is built from TRBV12-3 or TRBV12-4 and TRBJ1-5; D uncertain. With 5 bases removed from V and 0 bases from J, the gap between germline ends came to 14 bases. The CDR3 runs to 16 residues. The DNA of the CDR3 is TGTGCCAGCAGTCCGCAGACACTCTATAGCAATCAGCCCCAGCATTTT. As protein: CASSPQTLYSNQPQHF.

The sample holds a few counts of this clonotype. The chain recombines TRBV11-1 with TRBJ2-5; the D call may be TRBD1 or TRBD2 (5 bases each). CDR1 is SGHAT, CDR2 FQDESV, per germline (reference sequence). The V end was cut by 1 base, the J end by 1 base, with 19 bases between. The CDR3 has 18 residues. CDR3 in amino acids: CASSLDEVGLASQETQYF. The CDR3 nucleotides are TGTGCCAGCAGCTTAGACGAAGTGGGGCTAGCCTCCCAAGAGACCCAGTACTTC.

The chain has TRBV14 and TRBJ1-5; no clear D. V lost 1 base, J lost 9 bases, and 10 bases lay in between. The CDR3 has 13 amino acids. The germline CDR1 and CDR2 sequences are SGHDN and FVKESK. CDR3 DNA: TGTGCCAGCAGCCAAGGAAGTGCGAGGCCCCAGCATTTT. This encodes CASSQGSARPQHF.